The rows below give T cell receptor beta chains drawn from one sample of a study of shared clonotypes between healthy human individuals. Produced via immunoSEQ multiplex PCR; TCRdb's table is partial and in-frame only. In the table there are fewer than 550,000 clones, 60% to 80% of which are singletons. Sequenced sample: PBMCs. These receptors came from a woman aged 40 to 50 in good health. Some clones in this sample may be carry-over from other donors' samples. CDR3s include the opening cysteine and the closing phenylalanine or tryptophan. Each record gives: clone size, CDR3 length, V gene, D gene, J gene, CDR3 protein, CDR3 DNA. D genes are given only for firm matches. The listing skips clone size in some rows; elsewhere it reads once, few, many or a size class.

clone size: -; CDR3 length: 15; V gene: TRBV6-5; D gene: -; J gene: TRBJ2-3; CDR3 protein: CASGGTDGSTDTQYF; CDR3 DNA: TGTGCCAGCGGGGGGACGGATGGATCCACAGATACGCAGTATTTT
clone size: -; CDR3 length: 13; V gene: TRBV28; D gene: TRBD1; J gene: TRBJ2-4; CDR3 protein: CASSFLRDRGEYF; CDR3 DNA: TGTGCCAGCAGTTTCTTGAGGGACAGGGGGGAGTACTTC
clone size: -; CDR3 length: 15; V gene: TRBV5-1; D gene: TRBD1; J gene: TRBJ2-1; CDR3 protein: CASSLSRGRNNEQFF; CDR3 DNA: TGCGCCAGCAGCTTGTCCAGGGGGAGAAACAATGAGCAGTTCTTC
clone size: -; CDR3 length: 12; V gene: TRBV28; D gene: -; J gene: TRBJ2-1; CDR3 protein: CASSSAHNEQFF; CDR3 DNA: TGTGCCAGCAGTTCTGCCCACAATGAGCAGTTCTTC
clone size: -; CDR3 length: 18; V gene: TRBV13; D gene: TRBD2; J gene: TRBJ2-7; CDR3 protein: CASSLGSASGRVSYEQYF; CDR3 DNA: TGTGCCAGCAGCTTAGGGTCGGCGAGCGGGAGGGTTTCCTACGAGCAGTACTTC
clone size: once; CDR3 length: 15; V gene: TRBV6-5; D gene: -; J gene: TRBJ2-7; CDR3 protein: CASSYSDGSSYEQYF; CDR3 DNA: TGTGCCAGCAGTTACTCTGATGGCAGCTCCTACGAGCAGTACTTC
clone size: -; CDR3 length: 13; V gene: TRBV5-6; D gene: -; J gene: TRBJ2-2; CDR3 protein: CASSTQLAGELFF; CDR3 DNA: TGTGCCAGCAGTACACAGCTGGCCGGGGAGCTGTTTTTT
clone size: -; CDR3 length: 13; V gene: TRBV5-4; D gene: TRBD1; J gene: TRBJ2-1; CDR3 protein: CASSPNRGHEQFF; CDR3 DNA: TGTGCCAGCAGCCCCAACAGGGGGCATGAGCAGTTCTTC
clone size: few; CDR3 length: 16; V gene: TRBV6-4; D gene: TRBD2; J gene: TRBJ2-3; CDR3 protein: CASSGETSGSVDTQYF; CDR3 DNA: TGTGCCAGCAGTGGAGAAACTAGCGGGAGTGTCGATACGCAGTATTTT
clone size: -; CDR3 length: 14; V gene: TRBV5-6; D gene: -; J gene: TRBJ2-5; CDR3 protein: CASSLLRLTLTQYF; CDR3 DNA: TGTGCCAGCAGCTTGTTGAGGCTTACTCTGACCCAGTACTTC
clone size: once; CDR3 length: 14; V gene: TRBV28; D gene: -; J gene: TRBJ2-7; CDR3 protein: CASSVSRTPYEQYF; CDR3 DNA: TGTGCCAGCAGTGTCAGCAGGACCCCCTACGAGCAGTACTTC
clone size: -; CDR3 length: 14; V gene: TRBV29-1; D gene: -; J gene: TRBJ2-3; CDR3 protein: CSVRVYGAVDTQYF; CDR3 DNA: TGCAGCGTTCGTGTTTACGGGGCTGTAGATACGCAGTATTTT
clone size: -; CDR3 length: 14; V gene: TRBV10-3; D gene: -; J gene: TRBJ1-3; CDR3 protein: CAISVVLAGNTIYF; CDR3 DNA: TGTGCCATCAGTGTCGTCTTGGCTGGAAACACCATATATTTT
clone size: once; CDR3 length: 14; V gene: TRBV15; D gene: TRBD1; J gene: TRBJ1-3; CDR3 protein: CAAGTGIFGNTIYF; CDR3 DNA: TGTGCCGCGGGGACAGGGATTTTTGGAAACACCATATATTTT
clone size: -; CDR3 length: 17; V gene: TRBV18; D gene: -; J gene: TRBJ2-6; CDR3 protein: CASSPLDQGAGANVLTF; CDR3 DNA: TGTGCCAGCTCACCACTAGATCAGGGCGCTGGGGCCAACGTCCTGACTTTC
clone size: few; CDR3 length: 14; V gene: TRBV5-1; D gene: -; J gene: TRBJ2-3; CDR3 protein: CASSLGLEADTQYF; CDR3 DNA: TGCGCCAGCAGCTTGGGGTTAGAGGCAGATACGCAGTATTTT
clone size: once; CDR3 length: 14; V gene: TRBV7-8; D gene: -; J gene: TRBJ2-5; CDR3 protein: CASSLRAKQETQYF; CDR3 DNA: TGTGCCAGCAGCTTAAGGGCTAAGCAAGAGACCCAGTACTTC
clone size: -; CDR3 length: 15; V gene: TRBV11-2; D gene: -; J gene: TRBJ2-7; CDR3 protein: CASSLVRGPSYEQYF; CDR3 DNA: TGTGCCAGCAGCTTAGTGAGGGGACCTTCCTACGAGCAGTACTTC
clone size: -; CDR3 length: 13; V gene: TRBV5-1; D gene: -; J gene: TRBJ1-6; CDR3 protein: CASSLSGDSPLHF; CDR3 DNA: TGCGCCAGCAGCTTGTCAGGGGATTCACCCCTCCACTTT
clone size: -; CDR3 length: 13; V gene: TRBV7-6; D gene: TRBD1; J gene: TRBJ1-1; CDR3 protein: CASSSQGGTEAFF; CDR3 DNA: TGTGCCAGCAGCTCACAGGGGGGGACTGAAGCTTTCTTT
clone size: -; CDR3 length: 11; V gene: TRBV20-1; D gene: -; J gene: TRBJ1-1; CDR3 protein: CSAHGVRKAFF; CDR3 DNA: TGCAGTGCCCACGGGGTCCGGAAAGCTTTCTTT
clone size: -; CDR3 length: 14; V gene: TRBV28; D gene: -; J gene: TRBJ1-2; CDR3 protein: CASSYNPEFYGYTF; CDR3 DNA: TGTGCCAGCAGTTATAATCCAGAATTCTATGGCTACACCTTC
clone size: -; CDR3 length: 16; V gene: TRBV28; D gene: -; J gene: TRBJ1-5; CDR3 protein: CASSLGVGRLNQPQHF; CDR3 DNA: TGTGCCAGCAGTTTAGGTGTCGGGAGATTGAATCAGCCCCAGCATTTT
clone size: -; CDR3 length: 13; V gene: TRBV2; D gene: -; J gene: TRBJ1-1; CDR3 protein: CASRSRVGTEAFF; CDR3 DNA: TGTGCCAGCAGAAGCCGAGTTGGCACTGAAGCTTTCTTT
clone size: once; CDR3 length: 14; V gene: TRBV5-8; D gene: -; J gene: TRBJ2-5; CDR3 protein: CASSAGTKGETQYF; CDR3 DNA: TGTGCCAGCAGCGCCGGGACGAAGGGAGAGACCCAGTACTTC
clone size: -; CDR3 length: 14; V gene: TRBV29-1; D gene: TRBD1; J gene: TRBJ2-3; CDR3 protein: CSVVRAGGIDTQYF; CDR3 DNA: TGCAGCGTTGTGCGGGCAGGGGGTATAGATACGCAGTATTTT
clone size: -; CDR3 length: 13; V gene: TRBV7-8; D gene: -; J gene: TRBJ2-7; CDR3 protein: CASSFEPTAEQYF; CDR3 DNA: TGTGCCAGCAGCTTCGAACCGACAGCCGAGCAGTACTTC
clone size: -; CDR3 length: 15; V gene: TRBV19; D gene: TRBD1; J gene: TRBJ1-2; CDR3 protein: CASSPGTGGPYGYTF; CDR3 DNA: TGTGCCAGTAGTCCCGGGACAGGGGGGCCCTATGGCTACACCTTC
clone size: -; CDR3 length: 12; V gene: TRBV10-3; D gene: -; J gene: TRBJ2-7; CDR3 protein: CAIRDREGEQYF; CDR3 DNA: TGTGCCATCAGGGACAGGGAGGGGGAGCAGTACTTC
clone size: -; CDR3 length: 14; V gene: TRBV27; D gene: -; J gene: TRBJ2-7; CDR3 protein: CASSTRTKTYEQYF; CDR3 DNA: TGTGCCAGCAGTACCCGGACTAAAACCTACGAGCAGTACTTC
clone size: -; CDR3 length: 14; V gene: TRBV5-4; D gene: -; J gene: TRBJ2-5; CDR3 protein: CASSPRDQEETQYF; CDR3 DNA: TGTGCCAGCAGCCCCAGGGACCAAGAAGAGACCCAGTACTTC
clone size: few; CDR3 length: 12; V gene: TRBV4-2; D gene: -; J gene: TRBJ1-4; CDR3 protein: CASSQVREKLFF; CDR3 DNA: TGTGCCAGCAGCCAAGTCAGGGAAAAACTGTTTTTT
clone size: few; CDR3 length: 14; V gene: TRBV11-2; D gene: -; J gene: TRBJ2-2; CDR3 protein: CASSLAVNTGELFF; CDR3 DNA: TGTGCCAGCAGCTTAGCGGTGAACACCGGGGAGCTGTTTTTT
clone size: -; CDR3 length: 13; V gene: TRBV15; D gene: -; J gene: TRBJ2-5; CDR3 protein: CATKLDSQETQYF; CDR3 DNA: TGTGCCACCAAGTTGGACAGCCAAGAGACCCAGTACTTC
clone size: -; CDR3 length: 13; V gene: TRBV9; D gene: -; J gene: TRBJ1-3; CDR3 protein: CASSVAVSGTIYF; CDR3 DNA: TGTGCCAGCAGCGTAGCTGTGTCGGGCACCATATATTTT
clone size: few; CDR3 length: 15; V gene: TRBV7-9; D gene: TRBD2; J gene: TRBJ2-3; CDR3 protein: CASSLGLAGEDTQYF; CDR3 DNA: TGTGCCAGCAGCTTGGGACTAGCGGGGGAAGATACGCAGTATTTT
clone size: once; CDR3 length: 16; V gene: TRBV28; D gene: TRBD2; J gene: TRBJ2-1; CDR3 protein: CASSLQGLAGAGGQFF; CDR3 DNA: TGTGCCAGCAGTTTACAGGGACTAGCGGGTGCGGGGGGGCAGTTCTTC
clone size: -; CDR3 length: 14; V gene: TRBV15; D gene: -; J gene: TRBJ2-5; CDR3 protein: CATSSIRVGETQYF; CDR3 DNA: TGTGCCACCAGCAGCATCAGGGTCGGGGAGACCCAGTACTTC
clone size: -; CDR3 length: 14; V gene: TRBV7-8; D gene: TRBD1; J gene: TRBJ2-7; CDR3 protein: CASSPRDRDYEQYF; CDR3 DNA: TGTGCCAGCAGCCCGCGGGACAGGGATTACGAGCAGTACTTC
clone size: -; CDR3 length: 15; V gene: TRBV29-1; D gene: -; J gene: TRBJ2-7; CDR3 protein: CSVAPTGMGTYEQYF; CDR3 DNA: TGCAGCGTTGCTCCCACCGGGATGGGGACCTACGAGCAGTACTTC
clone size: -; CDR3 length: 17; V gene: TRBV5-6; D gene: -; J gene: TRBJ2-7; CDR3 protein: CASSLDDSVGSSYEQYF; CDR3 DNA: TGTGCCAGCAGCTTGGATGACTCAGTAGGGTCGTCCTACGAGCAGTACTTC
clone size: -; CDR3 length: 15; V gene: TRBV30; D gene: TRBD2; J gene: TRBJ2-3; CDR3 protein: CAWSNEREGRDTQYF; CDR3 DNA: TGTGCCTGGAGTAATGAACGGGAGGGTCGAGATACGCAGTATTTT
clone size: -; CDR3 length: 17; V gene: TRBV15; D gene: -; J gene: TRBJ1-5; CDR3 protein: CATSRDRGVNSNQPQHF; CDR3 DNA: TGTGCCACCAGCAGAGATCGAGGGGTTAATAGCAATCAGCCCCAGCATTTT
clone size: -; CDR3 length: 13; V gene: TRBV4-2; D gene: TRBD1; J gene: TRBJ1-2; CDR3 protein: CASSQTGDYGYTF; CDR3 DNA: TGTGCCAGCAGTCAAACAGGGGACTATGGCTACACCTTC
clone size: -; CDR3 length: 17; V gene: TRBV7-3; D gene: TRBD1; J gene: TRBJ2-1; CDR3 protein: CASSPRPGQGALNEQFF; CDR3 DNA: TGTGCCAGCAGCCCACGCCCGGGACAGGGGGCCCTGAATGAGCAGTTCTTC
clone size: -; CDR3 length: 15; V gene: TRBV13; D gene: TRBD1; J gene: TRBJ2-7; CDR3 protein: CASSPRQGALGEQYF; CDR3 DNA: TGTGCCAGCAGCCCCAGACAGGGGGCTTTGGGGGAGCAGTACTTC
clone size: -; CDR3 length: 15; V gene: TRBV7-8; D gene: TRBD1; J gene: TRBJ2-7; CDR3 protein: CASSLAIGQAYEQYF; CDR3 DNA: TGTGCCAGCAGCTTAGCGATCGGACAGGCCTACGAGCAGTACTTC
clone size: many; CDR3 length: 14; V gene: TRBV2; D gene: -; J gene: TRBJ2-2; CDR3 protein: CASSDIADTGELFF; CDR3 DNA: TGTGCCAGCAGTGATATCGCTGACACCGGGGAGCTGTTTTTT
clone size: once; CDR3 length: 16; V gene: TRBV4-1; D gene: -; J gene: TRBJ1-5; CDR3 protein: CASSQVRGGGNQPQHF; CDR3 DNA: TGCGCCAGCAGCCAAGTACGGGGAGGGGGCAATCAGCCCCAGCATTTT
clone size: -; CDR3 length: 13; V gene: TRBV7-8; D gene: -; J gene: TRBJ2-1; CDR3 protein: CASSLQGWGEQFF; CDR3 DNA: TGTGCCAGCAGTTTACAGGGATGGGGTGAGCAGTTCTTC
clone size: -; CDR3 length: 13; V gene: TRBV29-1; D gene: -; J gene: TRBJ1-1; CDR3 protein: CSVDRRVNTEAFF; CDR3 DNA: TGCAGCGTTGACCGCAGGGTGAACACTGAAGCTTTCTTT
clone size: once; CDR3 length: 15; V gene: TRBV10-3; D gene: -; J gene: TRBJ2-3; CDR3 protein: CAISEAGQGTDTQYF; CDR3 DNA: TGTGCCATCAGTGAAGCGGGACAGGGCACAGATACGCAGTATTTT
clone size: -; CDR3 length: 18; V gene: TRBV6-1; D gene: -; J gene: TRBJ1-2; CDR3 protein: CASSEAFLVRGHRHGYTF; CDR3 DNA: TGTGCCAGCAGTGAAGCGTTTTTGGTCCGGGGACATCGCCATGGCTACACCTTC
clone size: -; CDR3 length: 15; V gene: TRBV6-4; D gene: TRBD1; J gene: TRBJ2-3; CDR3 protein: CASSMEDRPTDTQYF; CDR3 DNA: TGTGCCAGCAGTATGGAGGACAGGCCCACAGATACGCAGTATTTT
clone size: -; CDR3 length: 15; V gene: TRBV2; D gene: TRBD1; J gene: TRBJ1-5; CDR3 protein: CASSEWGTGNQPQHF; CDR3 DNA: TGTGCCAGCAGTGAATGGGGGACAGGCAATCAGCCCCAGCATTTT
clone size: -; CDR3 length: 10; V gene: TRBV19; D gene: -; J gene: TRBJ1-4; CDR3 protein: CASSPRHIPF; CDR3 DNA: TGTGCCAGTAGTCCCCGACACATTCCTTTT
clone size: -; CDR3 length: 15; V gene: TRBV19; D gene: -; J gene: TRBJ1-1; CDR3 protein: CASTQGGVGNTEAFF; CDR3 DNA: TGTGCCAGTACCCAGGGAGGAGTGGGGAACACTGAAGCTTTCTTT
clone size: -; CDR3 length: 11; V gene: TRBV30; D gene: -; J gene: TRBJ2-5; CDR3 protein: CAWSVGGTQYF; CDR3 DNA: TGTGCCTGGAGTGTAGGTGGGACCCAGTACTTC
clone size: -; CDR3 length: 15; V gene: TRBV7-2; D gene: TRBD2; J gene: TRBJ2-5; CDR3 protein: CASISGTTPGETQYF; CDR3 DNA: TGTGCCAGCATCTCCGGGACTACTCCCGGGGAGACCCAGTACTTC
clone size: -; CDR3 length: 14; V gene: TRBV19; D gene: -; J gene: TRBJ2-3; CDR3 protein: CASSVVQGTDTQYF; CDR3 DNA: TGTGCCAGTAGTGTCGTACAGGGAACAGATACGCAGTATTTT